The clone carrying this T cell receptor (beta chain) was seen ten or more times. Antigen: not known. This specimen comes from a study of Graves' ophthalmopathy and Graves' hyperthyroidism. Notes on the study in general: Most expanded clonotypes from thyroid (those above 0.001 frequency) were also found in blood.

From RNA, the CDR3 regions of TCR beta chains were amplified and sequenced. The first round was an RT-PCR with HTBI primers, and the second round was a multiplex PCR. TCRdb ran MiXCR on the multiplex PCR reads and lists one entry per CDR3 protein. The repertoire has 170,000 or so distinct CDR3 sequences, more than 30% of them found once; the top ten carry around 5.8%. Active ophthalmopathy (CAS at least 3, NOSPECS at least 4), lasting under 3 months. Excluded were patients with other autoimmune diseases, uncontrolled infections, pregnancy or lactation. Someone took the PBMCs out of 10 ml of fresh peripheral blood. CDR1 and CDR2 from the germline V gene are MDHEN and SYDVKM. V trimming: 3 bases; J trimming: 2 bases; junction bases outside the gene matches: 2. This CDR3 spans 15 amino acids.

Sequenced sample: peripheral blood. The TCR sequence derives from a woman aged 40 to 50 with Graves' ophthalmopathy. The chain uses TRBV28 and TRBJ2-7, with TRBD1 matching over 12 bases. This chain's CDR3 is CASSFWDRGPYEQYF. For the CDR3, the DNA is TGTGCCAGCAGTTTCTGGGACAGGGGGCCCTACGAGCAGTACTTC.